The clone carrying this T cell receptor (beta chain) is termed medium-sized. Template came from bulk tumor genomic DNA, at around 600 ng per sample. Primary tumors were biopsied several times each, far apart, intraoperatively. These patients got curative surgery after being newly diagnosed with untreated non-small cell lung cancer. J gave up 12 bases and V 6 bases, and 11 bases lay outside the gene matches. This CDR3 is built from 13 residues. From germline, CDR1 is MNHEY and CDR2 SMNVEV (reference sequence). This record comes from a study of immune heterogeneity within non-small cell lung tumors. The TCR beta CDR3 region was amplified by multiplex PCR employing 32 V and 13 J primers. TCRdb used MiXCR to reprocess the multiplex PCR reads, holding one entry per CDR3 protein. The table lists roughly 6,000 distinct CDR3 sequences, roughly a fifth of them singletons.

This chain connects TRBV27 to TRBJ2-1; TRBD2 matches at 7 bases. The sequence derives from a woman between 55 and 75 years old with non-small cell lung cancer. Sequencing was carried out using lung tumor tissue. CDR3 in amino acids: CASRTSPAGRQFF. In nucleotides, the CDR3 is TGTGCCAGCAGGACTAGCCCGGCGGGGAGGCAGTTCTTC.